The 14 T cell receptor beta chains listed next were all sequenced from one sample in a study. TCRdb re-derived calls from the 5' RACE reads in MiXCR, one entry per CDR3 protein. The sample consists of roughly 58,000 distinct CDR3 sequences, roughly 20% of them appearing once. Cells sorted as Tregs were CD4+, CD25+ and CD127-/low. The sequenced sample was tumor-infiltrating Tregs sorted from the breast tumor. These receptors were taken from a female donor with breast cancer.

Ten or more counts support this clonotype. The V call is TRBV6-5, the J call TRBJ2-7, with D maybe TRBD1 (5 bases). Germline CDR1 MNHEY, CDR2 SVGAGI. The CDR3 runs to 14 residues. Trimming took 5 bases from V and 4 from J, leaving 15 bases between them. The DNA for the CDR3 is TGTGCCAGCAGTCCTACAGGAACTCCTTACGAGCAGTACTTC. This codes for CASSPTGTPYEQYF.

The CDR3 region is CAGNRGENQPQHF. DNA for the CDR3: TGTGCCGGGAACAGGGGCGAAAATCAGCCCCAGCATTTT. The rearrangement links TRBV6-6 to TRBJ1-5, with 7 bases lining up with TRBD1. The CDR3 extends over 13 amino acids. J was trimmed by 4 bases and V by 11 bases; bases with no gene match: 8. CDR1 is MNHNY, CDR2 SVGAGI, per germline (reference sequence).

This clonotype was detected ten times or more. The chain has TRBV6-1 and TRBJ1-6; no clear D gene. Germline loops: CDR1 MNHNS, CDR2 SASEGT. V lost 2 bases to trimming and J lost 6 bases, with 11 bases between them. The CDR3 extends over 15 amino acids. The CDR3 is CASSEYVGGNSPLHF. In nucleotides, the CDR3 is TGTGCCAGCAGTGAATATGTGGGTGGTAATTCACCCCTCCACTTT.

This clonotype has only a few counts. The V call is TRBV6-5, the J call TRBJ2-7, with 7 bases lining up with TRBD1. Germline lookup yields CDR1 MNHEY and CDR2 SVGAGI. V shed 6 bases and J 3 bases; nucleotides not matched to a gene: 17. The CDR3 is 17 residues long. The CDR3 sequence: CASSPLKGAGHFYEQYF. Written as DNA, the CDR3 is TGTGCCAGCAGCCCCTTAAAGGGGGCCGGCCATTTCTACGAGCAGTACTTC.

The chain carries TRBV7-9 and TRBJ2-3, with 7 bases matching TRBD2. V was clipped by 6 bases and J by 11 bases; unmatched bases: 14. Per germline, CDR1 SEHNR and CDR2 FQNEAQ (reference sequence). The CDR3 extends over 14 amino acids. In nucleotides, the CDR3 is TGTGCCAGCAGAGTAACTAGCGATTCGGGGGGGCAGTATTTT. This codes for CASRVTSDSGGQYF.

J is TRBJ1-2 and V is TRBV3-1, with D hard to call. This CDR3 comprises 12 residues. The ends were cut back, 1 base at V and 7 bases at J, with 7 bases in the middle. Germline values: CDR1 LGHDT, CDR2 YNNKEL (reference sequence). CDR3 bases: TGTGCCAGCAGCCAAGGGCGGGCTGGCTACACCTTC. Protein sequence: CASSQGRAGYTF.

The chain joins TRBV27 to TRBJ1-1; D possibly corresponds to TRBD1 (6 bases). V was clipped by 6 bases and J by 6 bases, with 11 bases between them. The CDR3 has 12 amino acids. Germline values: CDR1 MNHEY, CDR2 SMNVEV (reference sequence). The CDR3 nucleotides are TGTGCCAGCAGGACTGGGGGCTCTGAAGCTTTCTTT. It is translated as CASRTGGSEAFF.

The chain employs TRBV25-1 and TRBJ2-3, with D hard to call. Trimming removed 4 bases at V and 1 base at J, with 9 bases between. Germline V gene lookup returns CDR1 MGHDK and CDR2 SYGVNS. The CDR3 contains 14 residues. The CDR3 DNA sequence: TGTGCCAGCAGTGCGAAACTCCGCACAGATACGCAGTATTTT. Translation gives CASSAKLRTDTQYF.

The V call is TRBV7-3, the J call TRBJ2-1, with D possibly being TRBD1 (6 bases). CDR1 is SGHTA and CDR2 is FQGTGA in the germline V gene. Trimming shortened V by 5 bases and J by 8 bases, and 19 bases separated the two germline ends. The CDR3 runs to 15 residues. The CDR3 here is CASSPSRTEYDEQFF. The CDR3 nucleotides are TGTGCCAGCAGCCCTAGCCGGACAGAGTATGATGAGCAGTTCTTC.

The chain carries TRBV5-1 and TRBJ2-7; the D is unclear. The CDR3 has 14 amino acids. V was pared by 5 bases and J by 0 bases, with 12 bases between. Germline V gene data show CDR1 as SGHRS and CDR2 as YFSETQ. CDR3 loop: CASRGGGTSYEQYF. CDR3 DNA: TGCGCCAGCAGAGGTGGCGGTACCTCCTACGAGCAGTACTTC.

This chain joins TRBV6-2 or TRBV6-3 and TRBJ1-2, with D possibly being TRBD1 (5 bases). The CDR3 runs 14 residues. Germline CDR1 MNHEY, CDR2 SVGEGT. The ends were cut back, 10 bases at V and 6 bases at J, with 21 bases in the middle. The CDR3 bases are TGTGCCACGGCGACGCTCCAGAGGGGAAATGGCTACACCTTC. This codes for CATATLQRGNGYTF.

The chain joins TRBV2 to TRBJ2-3, with 14 positions matching TRBD2. The CDR3 runs 15 residues. The germline V gene encodes CDR1 SNHLY and CDR2 FYNNEI. The V gene end was trimmed by 10 bases and the J gene end by 2 bases; junction bases not matched to a gene: 5. The CDR3 sequence is CATGLAGGNTDTQYF. Here the CDR3 DNA reads TGTGCCACCGGACTAGCGGGAGGAAACACAGATACGCAGTATTTT.

The rearrangement links TRBV6-1 to TRBJ2-1; the match to TRBD2 covers 8 bases. The CDR3 runs to 16 residues. The germline V gene encodes CDR1 MNHNS and CDR2 SASEGT. J lost 7 bases, V lost 1 base, and 9 bases had no gene match. The CDR3 loop is CASSEGAGVRANEQFF. CDR3 DNA sequence: TGTGCCAGCAGTGAAGGAGCGGGAGTCCGGGCAAATGAGCAGTTCTTC.

The chain joins TRBV7-2 to TRBJ1-2; TRBD1 is a possible D gene (5 bases). CDR1 is SGHTA, CDR2 FQGNSA, per germline. Trimming left V 0 bases short and J 6 bases short, with 11 bases between. CDR3 length equals 14 residues. CDR3 protein: CASSLARGGDGYTF. CDR3 in DNA: TGTGCCAGCAGCTTAGCGCGGGGCGGTGATGGCTACACCTTC.